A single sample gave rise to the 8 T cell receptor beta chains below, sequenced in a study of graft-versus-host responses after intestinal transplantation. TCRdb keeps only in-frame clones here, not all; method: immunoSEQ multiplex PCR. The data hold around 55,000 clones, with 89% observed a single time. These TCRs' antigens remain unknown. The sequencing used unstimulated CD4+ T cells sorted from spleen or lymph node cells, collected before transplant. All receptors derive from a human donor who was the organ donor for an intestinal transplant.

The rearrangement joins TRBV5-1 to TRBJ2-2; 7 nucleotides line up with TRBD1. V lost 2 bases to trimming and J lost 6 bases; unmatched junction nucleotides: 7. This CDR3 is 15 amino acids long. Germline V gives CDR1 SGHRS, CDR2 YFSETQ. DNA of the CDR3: TGCGCCAGCAGCTTCACGCCGCAGGGGGCCGGGGAGCTGTTTTTT. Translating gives CASSFTPQGAGELFF.

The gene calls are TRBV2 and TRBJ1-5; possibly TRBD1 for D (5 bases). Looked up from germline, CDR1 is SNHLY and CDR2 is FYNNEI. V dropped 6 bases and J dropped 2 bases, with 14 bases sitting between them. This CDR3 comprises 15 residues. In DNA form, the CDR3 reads TGTGCCAGCAGGGGTCTTGGAGGGGGCAATCAGCCCCAGCATTTT. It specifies CASRGLGGGNQPQHF.

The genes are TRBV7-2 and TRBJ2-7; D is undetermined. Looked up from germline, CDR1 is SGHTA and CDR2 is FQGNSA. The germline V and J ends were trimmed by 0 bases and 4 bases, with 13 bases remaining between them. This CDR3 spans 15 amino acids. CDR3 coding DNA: TGTGCCAGCAGCTTAGCGGCTGTGGCAGAATACGAGCAGTACTTC. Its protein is CASSLAAVAEYEQYF.

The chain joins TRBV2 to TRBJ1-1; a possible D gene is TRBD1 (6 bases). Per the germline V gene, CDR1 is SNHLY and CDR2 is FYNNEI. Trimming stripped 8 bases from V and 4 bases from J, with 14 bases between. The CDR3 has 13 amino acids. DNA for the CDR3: TGTGCCAGCTACAGGGAAGAGGGCACTGAAGCTTTCTTT. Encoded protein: CASYREEGTEAFF.

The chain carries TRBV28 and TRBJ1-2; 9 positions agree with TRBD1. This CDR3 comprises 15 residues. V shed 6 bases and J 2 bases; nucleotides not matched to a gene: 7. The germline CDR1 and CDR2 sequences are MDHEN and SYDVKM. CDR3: CASSSIGTGNYGYTF. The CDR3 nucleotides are TGTGCCAGCAGCAGTATCGGGACAGGGAACTATGGCTACACCTTC.

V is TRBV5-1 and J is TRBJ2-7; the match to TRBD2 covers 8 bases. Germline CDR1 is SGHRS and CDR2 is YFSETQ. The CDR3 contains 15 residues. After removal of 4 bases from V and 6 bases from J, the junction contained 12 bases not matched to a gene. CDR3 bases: TGCGCCAGCAGCCCGTTAGCGGGAACCCCGGGCGAGCAGTACTTC. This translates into CASSPLAGTPGEQYF.

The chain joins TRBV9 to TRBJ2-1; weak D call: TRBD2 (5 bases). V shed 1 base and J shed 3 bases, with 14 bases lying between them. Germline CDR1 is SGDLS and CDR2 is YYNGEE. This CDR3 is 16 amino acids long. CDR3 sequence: CASSVTGSVYYNEQFF. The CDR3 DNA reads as TGTGCCAGCAGCGTAACTGGTAGCGTATACTACAATGAGCAGTTCTTC.

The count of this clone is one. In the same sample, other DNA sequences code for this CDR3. The CDR3 sequence: CASSPLGGRDGYTF. In nucleotides, the CDR3 is TGTGCCAGCAGCCCCCTGGGGGGGCGAGATGGCTACACCTTC. The chain uses TRBV7-2 and TRBJ1-2, with a weak D call TRBD1 (6 bases). This CDR3 has 14 amino acids. The V gene's germline CDR1 is SGHTA and CDR2 FQGNSA. Trimming left V 5 bases short and J 6 bases short, with 16 bases between.